Listed below are T cell receptor beta chains from one sample, sequenced in a study of shared clonotypes between healthy human individuals. TCRdb's copy holds only in-frame clones and misses some; the assay was immunoSEQ multiplex PCR. Seen here are 2 million to 2.5 million clones, over 85% observed once, and the top ten hold 0.3% to 0.4%. Source material: naive CD4+ T cells from PBMCs. These receptor sequences come from a young man in good health. Some clones in this sample may be carry-over from other donors' samples. Both conserved end residues are part of each CDR3. A D gene is named only where the DNA matches it firmly. Only part of the rows carry a size: once, few, many, or a class if the clone is expanded.

d_gene,v_gene,abundance,j_gene,CDR3aa,CDR3nt
-,TRBV30,-,TRBJ1-2,CAMLLNYGYTF,TGTGCCATGCTGCTGAACTATGGCTACACCTTC
-,TRBV27,-,TRBJ1-1,CASSLWWTGTGNTEAFF,TGTGCCAGCAGTTTATGGTGGACGGGAACAGGCAACACTGAAGCTTTCTTT
-,TRBV19,-,TRBJ2-3,CASSIRIHQDTQYF,TGTGCCAGTAGTATCCGCATACATCAAGATACGCAGTATTTT
TRBD1,TRBV9,once,TRBJ1-2,CASSPTPTGRANYGYTF,TGTGCCAGCAGCCCAACACCGACAGGGAGGGCTAACTATGGCTACACCTTC
TRBD1,TRBV15,-,TRBJ1-5,CATSMDRGAGQPQHF,TGTGCCACCAGCATGGACAGGGGGGCGGGGCAGCCCCAGCATTTT
TRBD2,TRBV11-2,-,TRBJ2-5,CASSFGGSGETQYF,TGTGCCAGCAGCTTCGGCGGGAGTGGCGAGACCCAGTACTTC
TRBD2,TRBV19,-,TRBJ2-3,CASTPRVAGATDTQYF,TGTGCCAGTACCCCACGGGTAGCGGGAGCCACAGATACGCAGTATTTT
TRBD1,TRBV6-1,-,TRBJ2-3,CASSEWDSSPTDTQYF,TGTGCCAGCAGTGAATGGGACAGCAGTCCCACAGATACGCAGTATTTT
-,TRBV7-9,-,TRBJ2-5,CASSSAVQETQYF,TGTGCCAGCAGCTCAGCGGTTCAAGAGACCCAGTACTTC
-,TRBV7-3,-,TRBJ2-5,CASSRSGMQETQYF,TGTGCCAGCAGCCGATCAGGGATGCAAGAGACCCAGTACTTC
TRBD2,TRBV5-1,once,TRBJ2-2,CASSMTSDTGELFF,TGCGCCAGCAGTATGACTAGCGACACCGGGGAGCTGTTTTTT
-,TRBV9,-,TRBJ2-6,CASSVGGAGANVLTF,TGTGCCAGCAGCGTCGGCGGTGCGGGGGCCAACGTCCTGACTTTC
TRBD1,TRBV5-1,-,TRBJ2-7,CASSRGQGDHEQYF,TGCGCCAGCAGCCGGGGACAGGGAGACCACGAGCAGTACTTC
-,TRBV6-5,-,TRBJ2-1,CASSSTSGDNYNEQFF,TGTGCCAGCAGTTCCACCAGCGGAGATAACTACAATGAGCAGTTCTTC
TRBD2,TRBV4-3,-,TRBJ2-1,CASSQDIRGSGRAGNEQFF,TGCGCCAGCAGCCAAGATATTCGGGGTAGCGGGAGGGCCGGCAATGAGCAGTTCTTC
TRBD2,TRBV28,once,TRBJ2-7,CASIEGGSQISYEQYF,TGTGCCAGCATAGAGGGAGGGTCGCAAATCTCCTACGAGCAGTACTTC
-,TRBV7-6,-,TRBJ1-5,CASSLYLGRGRDQPQHF,TGTGCCAGCAGCTTATATTTGGGGAGGGGAAGGGATCAGCCCCAGCATTTT
-,TRBV21-1,-,TRBJ2-7,CASSDGDRRGPYEQYF,TGTGCCAGCAGCGACGGCGACAGGAGAGGGCCCTACGAGCAGTACTTC
TRBD1,TRBV2,-,TRBJ2-1,CASSAGGNEQFF,TGTGCCAGCAGCGCAGGGGGCAATGAGCAGTTCTTC
TRBD2,TRBV7-9,-,TRBJ2-5,CASSGGGKETQYF,TGTGCCAGCAGCGGCGGGGGTAAAGAGACCCAGTACTTC
TRBD2,TRBV7-9,-,TRBJ2-7,CASRPGTSGYEQYF,TGTGCCAGCAGACCCGGGACTAGCGGCTACGAGCAGTACTTC
-,TRBV28,-,TRBJ1-4,CASSPGPKIEKLFF,TGTGCCAGCAGCCCCGGTCCAAAGATCGAAAAACTGTTTTTT
TRBD1,TRBV5-4,-,TRBJ2-5,CASSPTRVQGAMFQETQYF,TGTGCCAGCAGCCCAACGCGCGTCCAGGGGGCCATGTTCCAAGAGACCCAGTACTTC
TRBD1,TRBV27,-,TRBJ1-1,CASSLDRDRGRAFF,TGTGCCAGCAGTTTGGATCGGGACAGGGGGCGGGCTTTCTTT
-,TRBV5-1,once,TRBJ1-1,CASSFTGTTEAFF,TGCGCCAGCAGCTTTACAGGGACCACTGAAGCTTTCTTT
TRBD2,TRBV9,-,TRBJ2-4,CASSAPAGTKNIQYF,TGTGCCAGCAGCGCCCCAGCGGGAACCAAAAACATTCAGTACTTC
TRBD1,TRBV2,-,TRBJ2-7,CASSDVDRVSYEQYF,TGTGCCAGCAGTGACGTTGACAGGGTCTCCTACGAGCAGTACTTC
TRBD1,TRBV6-1,-,TRBJ1-1,CASSGDRRLQMNTEAFF,TGTGCCAGCAGTGGGGACAGGCGACTTCAAATGAACACTGAAGCTTTCTTT
TRBD2,TRBV9,-,TRBJ2-3,CASSPGTSSSTDTQYF,TGTGCCAGCAGCCCCGGGACTAGCTCTAGCACAGATACGCAGTATTTT
-,TRBV5-1,-,TRBJ1-1,CASSLGWGDQGYTEAFF,TGCGCCAGCAGCTTGGGGTGGGGGGACCAAGGGTACACTGAAGCTTTCTTT
-,TRBV27,-,TRBJ2-3,CASIFPGTDTQYF,TGTGCCAGCATTTTCCCTGGGACAGATACGCAGTATTTT